This T cell receptor beta chain was retrieved from a study of cytomegalovirus exposure and HLA in healthy donors (TCRdb year 2017). Regarding the study in general: According to an earlier analysis of a few hundred of the donors, about 180 million T cells yielded 117 million unique TCR beta sequences and more than 250 Gb of sequence data. About 300 gigabases of sequencing data and 91 million or so unique TCR sequences made up an early release that covered about 640 HLA-typed donors. Donor age, sex, ethnicity and CMV serostatus were compiled alongside the repertoire data. Rather than using new phenotypic data, the later analysis identified candidate immune exposures from TCR beta sequences and from how often those sequences occurred across donors. All discovery cohort repertoires had been generated on a single sequencing platform. A later analysis re-analyzed previously published TCR beta repertoires from approximately 700 donors and added high-resolution HLA genotyping to study TCR occurrence patterns. To decide whether each TCR beta V gene segment behaved as functional or pseudogenic, an earlier analysis of fewer than 750 of the donors relied on high-throughput TCR beta sequencing. The study used immunosequencing to profile the T cell repertoires of approximately 640 subjects and linked those repertoires to cytomegalovirus serostatus. The genetic ancestry cluster associated with self-reported Caucasian donors included approximately 85% of the 398 genotyped donors. The number of typed donors differed by locus: roughly 629-640 for A, B, C, DRB1 and DQB1; some 500 for DQA1; around 580 for DPA1; and 400 to 480 for DPB1. High-throughput TCR immunosequencing, statistical association of individual TCRs with disease status, and machine learning were combined to predict cytomegalovirus infection status. On average, around 240,000 unique TCR beta nucleotide sequences were sequenced per donor among 398 genotyped donors of the cohort, with roughly 20% of those sequences being non-productive. Besides the first cohort of some 670 subjects, a separate validation cohort made up of over a hundred different subjects was used. The aim of the study was to test whether cataloging public T cell receptors could identify signatures of past pathogen exposure. HLA typing included class I and class II loci at four-digit resolution. Four to six DR-DQ haplotypes were handled as single units for association and clustering, since linkage in the cohort was strong. A later genetic analysis used genome-wide SNP genotypes for 398 of the 666 donors, treating that subset as a discovery cohort.

Concerning this clone: Its specific antigen is unknown. The junction differs from germline at one of its ends, possibly a read error.

General conclusions and limits of the study: A further reported finding was that TCR beta sequences accurately predicted the HLA-A and HLA-B alleles for most subjects in the first cohort. Presence/absence analyses assumed roughly uniform sequencing depth across donors, an assumption that may not hold. Because HLA typing was unavailable for some donors at each locus, only the typed subset was used in association tests. In an earlier analysis of approximately 600 of the donors, most TCR beta V segments were observed in productive rearrangements about 90% or about 30% of the time, broadly matching IMGT annotations. A later analysis found that most CMV-associated TCR beta chains appeared HLA-restricted, with HLA associations seemingly driven largely by CMV exposure. Specific HLA alleles were associated with roughly 16,000 TCR beta sequences at a false discovery rate of 0.05 in a later analysis. In a later analysis, several top co-occurrence clusters were reported to appear linked to parvovirus B19, influenza, CMV and Epstein-Barr virus. Three of the identified cytomegalovirus-associated TCR beta chains were confirmed in vitro to be specific for cytomegalovirus antigens. According to a later genetic analysis, donors in an Asian-associated ancestry cluster had fewer N-insertions in productive TCRs than the approximately 670-donor mean. Only TCR beta chains were sequenced in this cohort, and the absence of alpha or paired-chain data limited detectable features. The sequencing pipeline was judged likely to have produced a cluster of highly shared sequence variants as a technical artifact. The study gave a list of about 170 TCR beta chains associated with cytomegalovirus. When HLA alleles, especially DR and DQ, strongly co-occurred, TCR associations were difficult to assign to individual alleles. In a later genetic analysis, a missense DCLRE1C variant was associated with V-gene and J-gene trimming of TCR beta chains, and the association was replicated in an independent cohort. CMV serostatus was the only immune exposure information available for the cohort. Compared with equally common non-associated chains, HLA-associated TCR beta chains in a later analysis were more clonally expanded and had lower generation probabilities. In a later analysis, the rate of TCR association differed among HLA loci, with DRB1 alleles having the most associated TCRs and HLA-C alleles having the fewest. Linkage disequilibrium might explain the correlated functional status among segregating V segments, but an unknown experimental factor could not be ruled out. Because counts were too low, about 15 rarely observed V segments, including chromosome 9 orphons, were left out of the earlier analysis of a few hundred of the donors. The authors suggested that the approach could potentially be generalized to other disease states and immunological phenotypes. Cytomegalovirus status was reported to be diagnosed by the classifier with high specificity and sensitivity in both the original and validation cohorts. Because the 87-base-pair reads could not distinguish some IMGT-functional V segments, including TRBV6-2 and TRBV6-3, those segments were excluded. While some public TCRs were present in many individuals, most TCR sequences turned up only very rarely across donors.

Library generation was performed with the immunoSEQ multiplex PCR assay. The multiplex PCR relied on a mix of 60 forward primers for TCR Vbeta segments and 13 reverse primers for TCR Jbeta segments. The CDR3 region of rearranged TCR beta genes was amplified from genomic DNA by a multiplex PCR assay. Amplified TCR beta libraries were sequenced as 87-base-pair reads on the Illumina HiSeq System. The paper's processing steps were these. In a later analysis, roughly 80 million unique TCR beta chains were counted across the 666 repertoires, and roughly 11 million of these chains were shared by at least two donors. To remove PCR and sequencing errors, raw reads were error-corrected and collapsed into unique sequences using a nearest-neighbor algorithm that merged closely related sequences. To assign V, D and J gene segments, CDR3 sequences were aligned to IMGT reference sequences. For a sequence to be retained, at least a six-nucleotide match to both a V gene segment and a J gene segment was required. Rearrangements were classified as productive when the CDR3 lacked stop codons and remained in frame with V and J, and all other rearrangements were classified as non-productive. Following IMGT convention, CDR3 was defined as the stretch from the second conserved V-encoded cysteine up to the conserved J-encoded phenylalanine. The earlier analysis of a few hundred of the donors excluded any sequence lacking an unambiguous match to a single V gene segment. An earlier analysis of 587 of the donors classified V segments as functional when productive rearrangements were above 56.7% and as segregating when the standard deviation between donors was above 5%. A statistical classification framework was developed to diagnose cytomegalovirus status using the catalog of TCR beta chain sequences. A later analysis assigned V and J genes by comparing TCR nucleotide sequences with IMGT/GENE-DB human TR gene sequences. Using the TCRdist pipeline, a later analysis assigned CDR3 sequences along with most-parsimonious VDJ recombination scenarios. A later analysis defined each TCR beta chain by its CDR3 amino acid sequence plus V-gene family, and excluded reads lacking a unique V-gene family. In a later analysis, around 600 highly shared, low-generation-probability nucleotide sequences were removed to address suspected cross-contamination and a sequencing artifact. A later analysis calculated a clonal expansion index for each public chain from normalized within-repertoire ranks of inferred template counts. In a later analysis, generation probabilities were computed with a VDJ recombination model fitted to out-of-frame rearrangements, and the resulting probabilities were checked against IGoR. A later analysis scored TCR-TCR, TCR-HLA and TCR-CMV co-occurrence with hypergeometric tests, applying a repertoire-size bias correction to TCR pairs. In a later analysis, false discovery rates were estimated by permuting HLA or CMV assignments 20 times. In a later analysis, co-occurring TCRs were grouped using DBSCAN, and TCRdist sequence similarity was added for clustering within HLA-allele-positive subsets. Co-occurrence clustering excluded repertoires with fewer than 30,000 or more than 120,000 public chains, plus five with anomalous nucleotide sharing. TCRdb provides this immuneACCESS table in a form limited to in-frame rearrangements. Some clones are lacking; in checked studies, under half of them reflect an unresolved V gene, and why the rest are absent is not known. That table gives V, J and clone size, and the DNA gave D and trimming. The data table for this sample lists 150,000 or so clones. The ten largest make up about 2.3% of the sample.

There are 11 amino acids in the CDR3, from cysteine to phenylalanine inclusive. Of all the DNA, just the CDR3 is kept, 33 bases in frame from base 1. CDR1 and CDR2 were assigned from the germline V gene (reference sequence) as DFQATT and SNEGSKA. In total, approximately 610 healthy bone marrow donors made up the cohort. All cohort members were sampled while nominally healthy, although unrecorded immune exposures were likely present. The donor tested CMV seronegative and was one of the 352 seronegative cohort members. Every donor gave a peripheral blood sample, and the peripheral blood mononuclear cells from that sample were used for TCR beta sequencing. Genomic DNA was extracted from the blood cell samples with the Qiagen DNeasy Blood Extraction Kit.

The sequencing input was PBMCs. Here the chain combines TRBV20-1 and TRBJ1-4, with 9 bases aligning to TRBD1. This receptor was taken from a woman aged 18-30 years in good health and CMV-seronegative. The nucleotide sequence is given as TGCAGTGCTAGACGGGACAGGGAGCAGCGATTT. The resulting protein is CSARRDREQRF.